These T cell receptor beta chains were read from a single sample in a study of CD8+CD57+ T cells in acquired aplastic anemia. TCRdb fed the reads into MiXCR, producing one record per CDR3 protein. The sample lists about 120,000 distinct CDR3 sequences, 45% to 60% seen once, with around 29% in the top ten. Sequenced material: sorted CD4+, CD8+, or CD8+CD57+ T cells (not recorded which) from PBMCs. The origin of the receptors is a human donor with aplastic anemia. CDR3s include the opening cysteine and the closing phenylalanine or tryptophan. A D gene is named only where the DNA matches it firmly. Clone size is shown for a subset of rows, as once, few, many or a class of expanded clone.

clone size	V gene	CDR3 length	J gene	D gene	CDR3 DNA	CDR3 protein
once	TRBV2	15	TRBJ2-7	TRBD2	TGTGCCAGCAGTGAATACGGGGGGGCTGGGTACGAGCAGTACTTC	CASSEYGGAGYEQYF
-	TRBV25-1	15	TRBJ1-5	-	TGTGCCAGCAGTCGCCGACGGTATAGCAATCAGCCCCAGCATTTT	CASSRRRYSNQPQHF
few	TRBV14	13	TRBJ1-3	-	TGTGCCAGCAGCGCCCTCGGTGGAAACACCATATATTTT	CASSALGGNTIYF
-	TRBV9	14	TRBJ1-6	-	TGTGCCAACAGCGTAGCTACAGGGAATTCACCCCTCCACTTT	CANSVATGNSPLHF
once	TRBV7-9	15	TRBJ1-5	TRBD1	TGTGCCAGCAGCTGGGGACAGGGGGGTGTCCAGCCCCAGCATTTT	CASSWGQGGVQPQHF
-	TRBV2	15	TRBJ2-5	-	TGTGCCAGCAGTGCCTCTGGGACACTCCAAGAGACCCAGTACTTC	CASSASGTLQETQYF
once	TRBV7-2	12	TRBJ1-2	-	TGTGCCAGCAGCTTAGAGATGGGGGGCTACACCTTC	CASSLEMGGYTF
-	TRBV20-1	16	TRBJ2-3	TRBD2	TGCAGTGCTAGAGACGAACTAGCGGGAGGCCTCCATACGCAGTATTTT	CSARDELAGGLHTQYF
-	TRBV10-2	13	TRBJ2-2	-	TGCGCCAGCAGGTCAGAGTACACCGGGGAGCTGTTTTTT	CASRSEYTGELFF
-	TRBV5-4	14	TRBJ2-7	TRBD2	TGTGCCAGCAGCGTTTTAGCGGGGGACTACGAGCAGTACTTC	CASSVLAGDYEQYF
-	TRBV20-1	9	TRBJ1-4	-	TGCAGGATGAGTGAAAAACTGTTTTTT	CRMSEKLFF
-	TRBV10-3	17	TRBJ1-2	-	TGTGCCATCAGTGAGTCGATGTTTCCCCGGACAAACTATGGCTACACCTTC	CAISESMFPRTNYGYTF
-	TRBV13	16	TRBJ2-1	-	TGTGCCAGCAGCAATAATAGCGGTAGCTCCTACAATGAGCAGTTCTTC	CASSNNSGSSYNEQFF
-	TRBV6-4	14	TRBJ2-3	TRBD1	TGTGCCAGCCGGGGACAGTCTGACACAGATACGCAGTATTTT	CASRGQSDTDTQYF
-	TRBV2	13	TRBJ1-1	TRBD1	TGTGCCACGCGGACAGGGGGGCGAACTGAAGCTTTCTTT	CATRTGGRTEAFF
-	TRBV7-8	13	TRBJ2-1	-	TGTGCCAGCAGCCAGCAGGGTTACAATGAGCAGTTCTTC	CASSQQGYNEQFF